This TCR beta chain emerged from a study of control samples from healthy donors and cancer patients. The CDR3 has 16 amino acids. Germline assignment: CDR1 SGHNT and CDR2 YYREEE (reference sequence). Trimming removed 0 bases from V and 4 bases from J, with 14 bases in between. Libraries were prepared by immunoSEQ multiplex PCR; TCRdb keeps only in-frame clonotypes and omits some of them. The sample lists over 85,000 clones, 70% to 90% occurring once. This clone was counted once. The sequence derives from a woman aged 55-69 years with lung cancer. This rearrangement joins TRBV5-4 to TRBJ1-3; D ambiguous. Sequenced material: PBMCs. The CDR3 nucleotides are TGTGCCAGCAGCTTGGGAGGGCGAACTTACGGAAACACCATATATTTT. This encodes CASSLGGRTYGNTIYF.